These T cell receptor beta chains were read from a single sample in a study of shared clonotypes between healthy human individuals. Some clones are missing from TCRdb's copy, which holds only in-frame ones; the method was immunoSEQ multiplex PCR. The data hold over 950,000 clones, with about 72% observed a single time. The sample was memory CD4+ T cells from PBMCs. These receptors were obtained from a man aged 18 to 29 in good health. Some clones in this sample may be carry-over from other donors' samples. The CDR3 runs from the conserved cysteine through the conserved F or W. A D gene is named only where the DNA matches it firmly. Some rows have no size entry. The others give once, few or many, or a class for an expanded clone.

J	D	V	size	CDR3	DNA
TRBJ1-1	TRBD1	TRBV5-8	NA	CASGDSMNTEAFF	TGTGCCAGCGGGGACAGCATGAACACTGAAGCTTTCTTT
TRBJ1-1	NA	TRBV19	once	CASLGQRNTEAFF	TGTGCCAGCCTTGGACAGCGGAACACTGAAGCTTTCTTT
TRBJ2-1	TRBD1	TRBV7-9	many	CASSPDRVVNEQFF	TGTGCCAGCAGCCCCGACAGGGTTGTGAATGAGCAGTTCTTC
TRBJ2-3	NA	TRBV7-9	NA	CASSLDTNTQYF	TGTGCCAGCAGCTTAGATACTAATACGCAGTATTTT
TRBJ2-2	NA	TRBV10-3	NA	CAIKGDGELFF	TGTGCCATCAAAGGAGACGGGGAGCTGTTTTTT
TRBJ2-3	TRBD1	TRBV5-1	NA	CASSSLPTGATDTQYF	TGCGCCAGCAGCTCTCTACCGACAGGGGCCACAGATACGCAGTATTTT
TRBJ2-6	NA	TRBV5-4	NA	CASSPPQAGANVLTF	TGTGCCAGCAGCCCCCCCCAGGCCGGGGCCAACGTCCTGACTTTC
TRBJ1-2	NA	TRBV28	NA	CASSFQGSGYTF	TGTGCCAGCAGTTTTCAGGGCAGTGGCTACACCTTC
TRBJ2-7	TRBD1	TRBV6-5	NA	CASRKTGYSYEQYF	TGTGCCAGCAGGAAGACAGGGTACTCCTACGAGCAGTACTTC
TRBJ2-5	NA	TRBV7-9	NA	CASSAQGGTQYF	TGTGCCAGCAGCGCTCAAGGGGGGACCCAGTACTTC
TRBJ1-2	NA	TRBV10-3	NA	CAISPDRNYGYTF	TGTGCCATCAGTCCGGACCGTAACTATGGCTACACCTTC
TRBJ1-2	NA	TRBV28	NA	CAGEYPGGYTF	TGTGCCGGAGAGTACCCAGGTGGCTACACCTTC
TRBJ2-1	NA	TRBV5-4	NA	CASSLAGGRFYNEQFF	TGTGCCAGCAGCTTGGCAGGTGGGAGGTTCTACAATGAGCAGTTCTTC
TRBJ2-3	NA	TRBV6-6	NA	CASRLLVVADTQYF	TGTGCCAGCAGATTACTAGTTGTGGCAGATACGCAGTATTTT
TRBJ2-7	NA	TRBV7-2	NA	CASSPKGTHYEQYF	TGTGCCAGCAGCCCAAAAGGGACCCACTACGAGCAGTACTTC
TRBJ2-7	TRBD1	TRBV5-1	NA	CASSSQQGAYEQYF	TGCGCCAGCAGCTCCCAACAGGGGGCGTACGAGCAGTACTTC
TRBJ2-5	TRBD2	TRBV28	NA	CASRPSGGHISETQYF	TGTGCCAGCAGACCCAGCGGGGGGCACATATCAGAGACCCAGTACTTC
TRBJ2-3	NA	TRBV15	NA	CATSRVREPSTDTQYF	TGTGCCACCAGCAGAGTACGGGAGCCTTCCACAGATACGCAGTATTTT
TRBJ2-7	NA	TRBV18	NA	CASSPRNSYEQYF	TGTGCCAGCTCACCACGTAACTCCTACGAGCAGTACTTC
TRBJ1-4	NA	TRBV5-3	NA	CARSSGVGDEKLFF	TGTGCCAGAAGCTCAGGGGTTGGTGATGAAAAACTGTTTTTT
TRBJ1-1	NA	TRBV5-1	many	CASSLSEGYAEAFF	TGCGCCAGCAGCTTGTCCGAGGGATACGCTGAAGCTTTCTTT
TRBJ2-7	NA	TRBV28	NA	CASSLPQDFPRGQYF	TGTGCCAGCAGTTTACCCCAGGATTTCCCCCGGGGGCAGTACTTC
TRBJ2-6	NA	TRBV4-2	NA	CASSQVGSWDSGANVLTF	TGTGCCAGCAGCCAAGTAGGATCCTGGGACTCTGGGGCCAACGTCCTGACTTTC
TRBJ2-7	NA	TRBV10-3	NA	CAIKNRSLAYEQYF	TGTGCCATCAAAAACCGGTCACTTGCGTACGAGCAGTACTTC
TRBJ1-2	NA	TRBV5-1	NA	CASRTDTFYGYTF	TGCGCCAGCAGGACAGACACATTCTATGGCTACACCTTC
TRBJ2-1	NA	TRBV25-1	NA	CASSEGGASYNEQFF	TGTGCCAGCAGTGAAGGGGGCGCCTCCTACAATGAGCAGTTCTTC
TRBJ2-7	TRBD2	TRBV6-6	NA	CASTPAVAGYYEQYF	TGTGCCAGCACCCCAGCGGTAGCGGGATACTACGAGCAGTACTTC
TRBJ2-1	TRBD2	TRBV9	NA	CASSVSGRASYNEQFF	TGTGCCAGCAGCGTTAGCGGGAGGGCCTCCTACAATGAGCAGTTCTTC
TRBJ1-5	TRBD1	TRBV2	NA	CATRGQGRNQPQHF	TGTGCCACCCGGGGACAGGGTAGGAATCAGCCCCAGCATTTT
TRBJ2-1	TRBD2	TRBV29-1	once	CSVDPDLAGGSNEQFF	TGCAGCGTTGACCCGGATCTAGCGGGAGGCTCCAATGAGCAGTTCTTC
TRBJ1-1	NA	TRBV5-1	NA	CASSLDGGNTEAFF	TGCGCCAGCAGCTTGGATGGGGGGAACACTGAAGCTTTCTTT
TRBJ2-7	TRBD2	TRBV28	NA	CASSLVGGPPTYEQYF	TGTGCCAGCAGTTTAGTGGGAGGGCCTCCAACCTACGAGCAGTACTTC
TRBJ2-7	TRBD2	TRBV19	NA	CASRVTSGGYEQYF	TGTGCCAGTAGGGTGACTAGCGGGGGGTACGAGCAGTACTTC
TRBJ2-7	NA	TRBV2	NA	CASSEGAVAHEQYF	TGTGCCAGCAGTGAAGGGGCCGTCGCCCACGAGCAGTACTTC
TRBJ2-3	NA	TRBV18	NA	CASSPGGLARDTQYF	TGTGCCAGCTCACCAGGGGGACTCGCCAGAGATACGCAGTATTTT
TRBJ1-1	TRBD1	TRBV7-3	NA	CASSATGVDTEAFF	TGTGCCAGCAGCGCCACAGGGGTGGACACTGAAGCTTTCTTT
TRBJ2-3	TRBD2	TRBV7-9	NA	CASSRSSGMSDTQYF	TGTGCCAGCAGCCGCTCTAGCGGGATGTCAGATACGCAGTATTTT
TRBJ1-5	NA	TRBV6-5	NA	CASSSSGQAHQPQHF	TGTGCCAGCAGTTCTTCTGGGCAGGCACATCAGCCCCAGCATTTT
TRBJ1-2	NA	TRBV2	many	CASSATRREGYTF	TGTGCCAGCAGTGCCACAAGGAGGGAAGGCTACACCTTC
TRBJ2-5	TRBD2	TRBV5-1	few	CASSPGLAQETQYF	TGCGCCAGCAGCCCCGGACTAGCGCAAGAGACCCAGTACTTC
TRBJ2-1	NA	TRBV7-2	once	CASSSEGRTDNEQFF	TGTGCCAGCAGCTCGGAGGGGAGGACTGACAATGAGCAGTTCTTC
TRBJ2-2	TRBD2	TRBV6-4	NA	CASSDSASGLNTGELFF	TGTGCCAGCAGTGATTCTGCTAGCGGGCTGAACACCGGGGAGCTGTTTTTT
TRBJ1-2	NA	TRBV18	NA	CASSLQAYYGYTF	TGTGCCAGCTCACTCCAGGCGTACTATGGCTACACCTTC
TRBJ1-2	NA	TRBV5-1	NA	CASSLKGDRTYGYTF	TGCGCCAGCAGCTTAAAGGGCGACAGGACCTATGGCTACACCTTC
TRBJ1-2	NA	TRBV14	NA	CASSRRNDYGYTF	TGTGCCAGCAGCCGGAGGAACGACTATGGCTACACCTTC
TRBJ2-1	TRBD2	TRBV9	few	CASSVSGSYYNEQFF	TGTGCCAGCAGCGTTAGCGGGAGTTACTACAATGAGCAGTTCTTC
TRBJ2-6	NA	TRBV7-2	NA	CASSPREGQHSGANVLTF	TGTGCCAGCAGCCCCCGGGAGGGACAGCACTCTGGGGCCAACGTCCTGACTTTC
TRBJ2-2	TRBD1	TRBV7-9	NA	CASSWTGATGELFF	TGTGCCAGCAGCTGGACAGGGGCCACCGGGGAGCTGTTTTTT
TRBJ2-7	NA	TRBV2	few	CASSGTRIVSYEQYF	TGTGCCAGCAGTGGGACACGGATCGTCTCCTACGAGCAGTACTTC
TRBJ2-1	NA	TRBV18	NA	CASSPPLAGNNEQFF	TGTGCCAGCTCACCACCGTTGGCGGGAAACAATGAGCAGTTCTTC
TRBJ2-7	TRBD1	TRBV10-3	NA	CAISESTGVGSYEQYF	TGTGCCATCAGTGAGTCGACAGGGGTCGGCTCCTACGAGCAGTACTTC
TRBJ1-2	NA	TRBV18	NA	CASSDIRSNYGYTF	TGTGCCAGCTCTGACATACGATCTAACTATGGCTACACCTTC